Sequencing of this T cell receptor (beta chain) was carried out in a study of T cell changes during pregnancy in multiple sclerosis. The germline V gene encodes CDR1 MNHEY and CDR2 SVGAGI. V was shortened by 4 bases and J by 2 bases, with 10 bases between the two germline ends. The CDR3 length is 14 residues. Clones were sequenced by immunoSEQ multiplex PCR, and TCRdb holds only the in-frame ones, with some missing. The sample lists some 70,000 clones, roughly nine tenths seen once, with over 3% in the top ten. This clone was seen a single time. J is TRBJ2-3 and V is TRBV6-5; possible D gene TRBD2, 6 bases. The material was peripheral blood, obtained before pregnancy. The receptor was derived from a female donor with multiple sclerosis, enrolled in a pregnancy study. DNA of the CDR3: TGTGCCAGCAGTTTGAGCGGGTTCACAGATACGCAGTATTTT. It specifies CASSLSGFTDTQYF.